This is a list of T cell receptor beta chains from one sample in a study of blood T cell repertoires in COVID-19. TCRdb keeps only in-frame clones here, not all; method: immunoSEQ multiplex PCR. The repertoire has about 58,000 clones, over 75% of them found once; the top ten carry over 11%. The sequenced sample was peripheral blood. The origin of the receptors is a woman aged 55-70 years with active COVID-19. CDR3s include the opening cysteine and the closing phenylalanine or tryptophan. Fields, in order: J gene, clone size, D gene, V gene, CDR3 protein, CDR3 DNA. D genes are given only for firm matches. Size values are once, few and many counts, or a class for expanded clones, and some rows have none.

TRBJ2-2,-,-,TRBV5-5,CASSLAVITGELFF,TGTGCCAGCAGCTTGGCCGTTATAACCGGGGAGCTGTTTTTT
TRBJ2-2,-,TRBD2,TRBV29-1,CSVAPSGGTGELFF,TGCAGCGTTGCTCCTAGCGGGGGGACCGGGGAGCTGTTTTTT
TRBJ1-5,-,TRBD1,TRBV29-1,CSVEDQGGRGGSQHF,TGCAGCGTTGAAGATCAGGGGGGCCGCGGTGGATCCCAGCATTTT
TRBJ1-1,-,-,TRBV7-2,CASSLGIATEAFF,TGTGCCAGCAGCCTGGGCATCGCAACTGAAGCTTTCTTT
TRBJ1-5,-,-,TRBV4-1,CASSQDSFNQPQHF,TGCGCCAGCAGCCAGGACAGTTTCAATCAGCCCCAGCATTTT
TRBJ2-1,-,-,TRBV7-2,CASSANPFTGHYNEQFF,TGTGCCAGCAGCGCCAACCCTTTCACAGGCCATTACAATGAGCAGTTCTTC
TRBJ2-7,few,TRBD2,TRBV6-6,CASSSSGGTYEQYF,TGTGCCAGCAGCAGTAGCGGGGGAACATACGAGCAGTACTTC
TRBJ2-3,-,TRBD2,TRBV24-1,CATSDPGLADTQYF,TGTGCCACCAGTGACCCAGGACTAGCAGATACGCAGTATTTT
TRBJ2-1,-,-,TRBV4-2,CASSQDYGFAEQFF,TGTGCCAGCAGCCAAGATTACGGGTTCGCTGAGCAGTTCTTC
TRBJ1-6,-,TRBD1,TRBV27,CASSSDDRANSNSPLHF,TGTGCCAGCAGTTCCGACGACAGGGCGAACAGTAATTCACCCCTCCACTTT
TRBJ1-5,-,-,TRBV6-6,CASSSFGQLSNQPQHF,TGTGCCAGCAGTTCCTTCGGACAGCTGAGCAATCAGCCCCAGCATTTT
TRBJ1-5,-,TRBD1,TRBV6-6,CASSGGQGSNQPQHF,TGTGCCAGCAGTGGCGGACAGGGGTCCAATCAGCCCCAGCATTTT
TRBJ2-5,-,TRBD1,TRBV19,CASKHRGLETQYF,TGTGCCAGTAAGCACAGGGGATTGGAGACCCAGTACTTC
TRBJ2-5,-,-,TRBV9,CASSSGTLEGETQYF,TGTGCCAGCAGCTCCGGGACCCTGGAGGGGGAGACCCAGTACTTC
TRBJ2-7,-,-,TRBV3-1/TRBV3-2,CASSQDDGDEQYF,TGTGCCAGCAGCCAAGATGACGGGGACGAGCAGTACTTC
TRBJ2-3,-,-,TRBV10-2,CASSEPRDGPDTQYF,TGCGCCAGCAGTGAGCCCAGGGATGGGCCAGATACGCAGTATTTT
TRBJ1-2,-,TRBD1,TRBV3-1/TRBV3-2,CASSAGTGEGYTF,TGTGCCAGCAGCGCCGGGACAGGGGAAGGCTACACCTTC
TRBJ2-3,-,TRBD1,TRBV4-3,CASSQAGDFGQGGFTDTQYF,TGCGCCAGCAGCCAAGCTGGCGACTTCGGACAGGGTGGGTTCACAGATACGCAGTATTTT
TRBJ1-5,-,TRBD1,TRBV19,CASTRQGGQPQHF,TGTGCCAGTACCCGACAGGGGGGTCAGCCCCAGCATTTT
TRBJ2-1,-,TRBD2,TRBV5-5,CASSPRTSGGTKGEQFF,TGTGCCAGCAGCCCTCGGACTAGCGGGGGGACGAAGGGAGAGCAGTTCTTC
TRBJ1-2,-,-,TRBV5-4,CASSPAGGRGYGYTF,TGTGCCAGCAGCCCGGCGGGGGGGCGCGGCTATGGCTACACCTTC
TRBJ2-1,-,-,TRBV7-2,CASSLAGAGNYNEQFF,TGTGCCAGCAGCTTAGCGGGCGCGGGGAATTACAATGAGCAGTTCTTC
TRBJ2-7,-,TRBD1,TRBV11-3,CASRGSRGTGIPYEQYF,TGTGCCAGCAGAGGTTCCCGAGGGACAGGGATACCCTACGAGCAGTACTTC
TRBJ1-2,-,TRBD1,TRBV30,CAWSVWDRRYYGYTF,TGTGCCTGGAGTGTATGGGACAGGCGCTACTATGGCTACACCTTC
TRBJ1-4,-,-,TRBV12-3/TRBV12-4,CASSLSEDEKLFF,TGTGCCAGCAGTTTATCTGAGGATGAAAAACTGTTTTTT
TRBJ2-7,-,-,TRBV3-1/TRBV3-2,CASSQTVSMNYEQYF,TGTGCCAGCAGCCAAACGGTCTCCATGAACTACGAGCAGTACTTC
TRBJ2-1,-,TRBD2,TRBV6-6,CASSYQGTSRDEQFF,TGTGCCAGCAGTTACCAGGGGACTAGTCGAGATGAGCAGTTCTTC
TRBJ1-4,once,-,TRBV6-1,CASSDLGQPTNEKLFF,TGTGCCAGCAGTGACCTTGGACAGCCAACTAATGAAAAACTGTTTTTT
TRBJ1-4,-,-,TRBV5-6,CASSRTPAATNEKLFF,TGTGCCAGCAGCCGAACCCCCGCAGCAACTAATGAAAAACTGTTTTTT
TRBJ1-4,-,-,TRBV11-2,CASSLDRGVNEKLFF,TGTGCCAGCAGCTTAGATAGGGGCGTTAATGAAAAACTGTTTTTT